The clone carrying this T cell receptor beta chain was detected many times. Its cognate antigen is unknown. Documented time point: persistent/refractory GD, antithyroid drugs over 5 years with positive TRAb. RNA from PBMCs was the source of the TCR library. According to the study, TCR beta libraries were built with iRepertoire HTBI primers and CDR3-region Arm-PCR. One entry per CDR3 protein, called by TCRdb with MiXCR from the multiplex PCR reads. The table has roughly 450,000 distinct CDR3 sequences, roughly 23% seen once. The data were obtained in a study of regulatory T cells in long-lasting Graves disease. Whole-study results and caveats: Among persistent patients, a larger number of public clonotypes were shared (about 3,000) than among newly diagnosed patients (about 1,000).

The germline V gene encodes CDR1 MDHEN and CDR2 SYDVKM. V was shortened by 6 bases and J by 2 bases, with 14 bases between the two germline ends. The CDR3 is made up of 14 amino acids. This receptor was obtained from a female donor with Graves disease. The rearrangement joins TRBV28 to TRBJ2-7, with unresolved D. The sequencing here drew on peripheral blood mononuclear cells (PBMCs), taken when the disease was refractory, from a patient treated with antithyroid drugs. CDR3 bases: TGTGCCAGCAGCCCCGCCTTCGGTACCTACGAGCAGTACTTC. Amino acid sequence: CASSPAFGTYEQYF.